This entry describes one TCR beta chain. What it recognizes is unknown. Per-sample PBMC isolation yielded at least 7 million cells. The trim removed 5 bases at V and 4 bases at J, leaving 10 bases unmatched. Germline V gene sequence: CDR1 MNHNY, CDR2 SVGAGI (reference sequence). The CDR3 is made up of 17 amino acids. This sample is drawn from a study of blood T cells in healthy people across ages. Study-level points and caveats: When one million T cells were used, diversity estimates were thought to be underestimates. More naive CD4+ cells and higher diversity were found in long-lived than in aged donors. Age showed a roughly linear inverse relationship with TCR beta diversity per million T cells.

The second PCR ran about 6 to 12 cycles with a sample-barcoded 5' primer and J-beta primers. MiXCR was run by TCRdb on the 5' RACE reads, yielding one entry per CDR3 protein. Among hundreds of thousands of distinct CDR3 sequences listed, approximately 44% were seen once. This clonotype was sampled from a man aged 55 to 70 in good health. The chain employs TRBV6-6 and TRBJ2-4; 11 bases line up with TRBD2. Material: blood. The CDR3 DNA reads TGTGCCAGCAGTAACCCTAGCGGGGGGCGGGGAAAAAACATTCAGTACTTC. Translating it yields CASSNPSGGRGKNIQYF.